The clone carrying this T cell receptor beta chain was seen repeatedly, ten times or more. The entry originates in a study of T cell repertoires in cytomegalovirus infection. In TCRdb, the reads were re-called with MiXCR into one record per CDR3 protein. This repertoire shows approximately 130,000 distinct CDR3 sequences, about 10% found once; its top ten account for about a tenth. This CDR3 spans 14 amino acids. Trimming left V 4 bases short and J 4 bases short, with 13 bases between. Germline loops: CDR1 SGHTA, CDR2 FQGNSA. This sequence joins TRBV7-2 and TRBJ2-5; D is possibly TRBD1 (6 bases). The sequence came from a human donor in good health (CMV status not recorded). Some clones in this sample may be carry-over from other donors' samples. The sample was PBMCs. CDR3: CASSSIRGRETQYF. The CDR3, as DNA: TGTGCCAGCAGCTCGATCAGGGGACGAGAGACCCAGTACTTC.